This TCR beta chain was obtained from a study of Graves' ophthalmopathy and Graves' hyperthyroidism (dated by TCRdb to between 2017 and 2018). A note on the overall study: Peripheral blood was collected at initial diagnosis, before any treatment. The study used signatures of the TCR beta repertoire to tell Graves' ophthalmopathy apart from Graves' hyperthyroidism and to predict which patients would progress to ophthalmopathy. In total, 135 blood samples were TCR-sequenced: fewer than 50 ophthalmopathy, under 80 hyperthyroidism and some 17 hyperthyroidism-to-ophthalmopathy patients. To explore V-J signatures that separate ophthalmopathy from hyperthyroidism, a discovery set of around 97 patients was enrolled, consisting of 40 to 45 with ophthalmopathy and around 57 with stable hyperthyroidism. An independent validation cohort comprised roughly 20 hyperthyroidism patients and some 16 patients who later progressed from hyperthyroidism to ophthalmopathy. In about six hyperthyroidism patients, T-cell repertoires of thyroid tissue and blood were compared. After sampling, hyperthyroidism patients received methimazole starting at 30 mg daily, and ophthalmopathy patients received high-dose intravenous methylprednisolone. The 75 to 100 discovery patients were divided at random into training and test sets in a 7:3 ratio.

What the study reported, not specific to this receptor: Most expanded thyroid clonotypes with a frequency above 0.001 also appeared in blood, which suggests that blood repertoires may reflect the immune response in the thyroid. In validation, the model predicted ophthalmopathy progression with roughly 68% sensitivity and about 73% specificity; fewer than 15 predicted patients were CT-confirmed with GO in a median of about 6.1 months. The 13-signature model separated ophthalmopathy from stable hyperthyroidism with roughly 89% sensitivity and about 81% specificity in cross-validation, and 80%/75% in the test set. No statistical method was used to set the sample size in advance, and the investigators knew which group each participant was assigned to.

This clonotype occurred many times. Its antigen remains undetermined. No base qualities exist here, and no much larger clone lies one base off it. TCR beta CDR3 regions were amplified from RNA transcripts for repertoire sequencing. The first round of RT-PCR was done with HTBI primers and the Qiagen OneStep RT-PCR kit, and was followed by a second round of multiplex PCR, then size selection and purification. Libraries were sequenced paired-end with 100 bp reads on an Illumina HiSeq2000. The original methods were these. SOAPnuke was used to process the reads, throwing out any read that had adapters, had uncalled bases, had a mean Phred below 15, or lacked an exact constant-primer or identifier match. COPE v1.2.5 was used to merge high-quality paired reads. Each unique nucleotide sequence was treated as a clonotype, and MiTCR v1.1 was used to align the clonotypes to the IMGT TRB V, D and J references. Analysis was restricted to V-J combinations with a frequency above 0.0001, which covered 99.2% of repertoires. A TCR clonal expansion and chaos score per V-J combination was defined as the ratio of F50 clonal expansion to chaos observed in the TCRdist matrix. Features were reduced by Welch's t-statistics and random forest to approximately 12 V-J combinations, which fed a naive Bayes classifier. Thyroid-blood repertoire similarity was quantified with the Morisita-Horn index. Using fastp at Q25 and MiXCR, TCRdb reprocessed the public reads and kept productive beta chains. Every distinct CDR3 protein forms one entry, paired with its most common genes and DNA. What appears here as the V and J calls and clone size reflects TCRdb's work, not the paper's. A total of 400,000 to 450,000 distinct CDR3 sequences appear in this sample, under 25% of them only once. The ten largest clones take up 2.5% to 3.5% of the sample.

Hyperthyroidism was defined as stable when no progression to ophthalmopathy occurred within 18 months of follow-up. Hyperthyroidism patients were newly diagnosed, were aged 18 to 65 years, and had a disease duration under 2 months. Anyone with other autoimmune diseases, uncontrolled infections, pregnancy or lactation was excluded from the study. Diagnosis was based on clinical symptoms, serum thyroxine, TRAb, thyroid ultrasound and orbital computed tomography. Using Ficoll-Paque density gradient centrifugation, PBMCs were isolated from 10 ml of fresh peripheral blood. Total RNA was extracted with Trizol reagent and quality-checked on an Agilent 2100 Bioanalyzer. The material sequenced was peripheral blood. This TCR derives from a woman aged 18-35 years with stable Graves' hyperthyroidism. Donor details come from another sample of the same person, matched by shared clones.

In nucleotides, the sequence is TGTGCCAGCAGTTCCTCCGCCTTTACCTACGAGCAGTACTTC. Its coded protein is CASSSSAFTYEQYF. The chain is encoded by TRBV6-5 joined to TRBJ2-7, with the D gene too uncertain to name. Deletion took 4 bases off V and 2 bases off J, with a span of 12 bases between the germline ends. According to the germline V gene, CDR1 reads MNHEY and CDR2 reads SVGAGI. Inclusive of the bounding cysteine and phenylalanine, the CDR3 is 14 residues long. Just CDR3 DNA is preserved here, 42 bases in frame from base 1.